These T cell receptor beta chains were read from a single sample in a study of control samples from healthy donors and cancer patients. Sequencing was performed with immunoSEQ multiplex PCR; in TCRdb, only in-frame clones are kept and a portion is missing. This sample carries some 70,000 clones, 75% to 85% of them seen once, and the ten largest clones take about a sixth. Specimen: blood. The receptors derive from a man in his sixties in good health. CDR3s include the opening cysteine and the closing phenylalanine or tryptophan. The D gene is left open where the match is weak. Some rows have no size entry. The others give once, few or many, or a class for an expanded clone.

DNA | CDR3 | D | J | size | V
TGTGCCAGCAGCCAAGAACGGTCTAACTATGGCTACACCTTC | CASSQERSNYGYTF | - | TRBJ1-2 | once | TRBV4-2
TGTGCCAGCAGTTCCCCTAGGGGCTACACCTTC | CASSSPRGYTF | - | TRBJ1-2 | - | TRBV12-3/TRBV12-4
TGTGCCAGCAGTGATGGGGCGGGAGGGGACACCGGGGAGCTGTTTTTT | CASSDGAGGDTGELFF | TRBD2 | TRBJ2-2 | - | TRBV2
TGCGCCAGCAGCCAAGGGTGGGGCAGGGACTCCTACGAGCAGTACTTC | CASSQGWGRDSYEQYF | - | TRBJ2-7 | - | TRBV4-3
TGCGCCAGCAGCCAAGAAGGATTCCAGCGAATTGAAGCTTTCTTT | CASSQEGFQRIEAFF | - | TRBJ1-1 | - | TRBV4-1
TGTGCCTCCGCCGGGACAGGGGTCGAAAAACTGTTTTTT | CASAGTGVEKLFF | TRBD1 | TRBJ1-4 | - | TRBV2
TGTGCCAGCAGTTTAGCGGGAGGGCCGGAGACCCAGTACTTC | CASSLAGGPETQYF | TRBD2 | TRBJ2-5 | - | TRBV28
TGTGCCAGCAGCTTAGTCAACTACGAGCAGTACTTC | CASSLVNYEQYF | - | TRBJ2-7 | once | TRBV7-9
TGTGCCAGCAGCTTGGATATTAGCACAGATACGCAGTATTTT | CASSLDISTDTQYF | - | TRBJ2-3 | - | TRBV5-4
TGTGCCATCAGTCCAGGGACAGGGATCTCCGGGACTGAAGCTTTCTTT | CAISPGTGISGTEAFF | TRBD1 | TRBJ1-1 | - | TRBV10-3
TGTGCCAGCAGGGAGATGCAGGGATCTGAAGCTTTCTTT | CASREMQGSEAFF | - | TRBJ1-1 | - | TRBV28
TGTGCCAGCAGACCAGGACTAGCGGGAAACGGGGAGCTGTTTTTT | CASRPGLAGNGELFF | TRBD2 | TRBJ2-2 | - | TRBV6-5
TGTGCCACCAGCAGAGATCGAGGGGGCAGAGAGACCCAGTACTTC | CATSRDRGGRETQYF | TRBD1 | TRBJ2-5 | - | TRBV15
TGTGCCAGCAGCCGGGACAGACAAGGAACCTACGAGCAGTACTTC | CASSRDRQGTYEQYF | TRBD1 | TRBJ2-7 | - | TRBV7-2
TGCGCCAGCAGCCATAGGGAGAGAAGCACAGATACGCAGTATTTT | CASSHRERSTDTQYF | - | TRBJ2-3 | - | TRBV4-3
TGTGCCAGCAGGGCACATACAGGGACAGACCAAGAGACCCAGTACTTC | CASRAHTGTDQETQYF | TRBD1 | TRBJ2-5 | - | TRBV27